The source of this T cell receptor beta chain is a study of shared clonotypes between healthy human individuals. Data came from immunoSEQ multiplex PCR; TCRdb stores just in-frame clones and leaves some out. Of approximately 2,300,000 clones listed, under 95% are singletons. Healthy adults negative for HIV, lacking recent acute infections or vaccinations, served as donors. The germline V and J ends were trimmed by 6 bases and 1 base, with 14 bases remaining between them. This CDR3 region has 14 residues. Germline V gene sequence: CDR1 SQVTM, CDR2 ANQGSEA. About this clone itself: The antigen remains undetermined.

Findings of the study overall: Generation of non-shared clonotypes was less probable than generation of clonotypes shared by all four donors. Represented diversity (both genetic and exposure-history) was limited by the small number of donors.

Sequences were obtained from naive CD4+ T cells from PBMCs. Subset defined: CD45RA+ positively selected. V is TRBV29-1 and J is TRBJ2-3; D remains ambiguous. The receptor was derived from a man aged 18 to 30 in good health. Some clones in this sample may be carry-over from other donors' samples. The CDR3 DNA is TGCAGCGTCGGGTCGGGTTTTGGCACAGATACGCAGTATTTT. It codes for CSVGSGFGTDTQYF.